This is a list of T cell receptor beta chains from one sample in a study of CD4 T cell repertoires in COVID-19. Assay used: immunoSEQ multiplex PCR; TCRdb lists only in-frame clones, some missing. Of about 24,000 clones listed, 93% are singletons. The sequencing used circulating follicular helper CD4+ T cells (cTfh) from blood, collected before the COVID-19 pandemic. The origin of the receptors is a human donor who had COVID-19. The CDR3 runs from the conserved cysteine through the conserved F or W. Each record gives: clone size, J gene, D gene, V gene, CDR3 protein, CDR3 DNA. The D gene is left open where the match is weak. Only part of the rows carry a size: once, few, many, or a class if the clone is expanded.

>NA|TRBJ2-5|NA|TRBV2
CASRPGHKQETQYF
TGTGCCAGCAGACCGGGACACAAGCAAGAGACCCAGTACTTC
>NA|TRBJ1-2|TRBD1|TRBV19
CASSTGQGPYGYTF
TGTGCCAGTAGTACCGGACAGGGCCCTTATGGCTACACCTTC
>NA|TRBJ1-1|NA|TRBV19
CASSVMTGNTEAFF
TGTGCCAGTAGTGTTATGACAGGGAACACTGAAGCTTTCTTT
>NA|TRBJ2-2|NA|TRBV5-1
CASRPQGNTGELFF
TGCGCCAGCAGACCGCAGGGGAACACCGGGGAGCTGTTTTTT
>NA|TRBJ1-2|NA|TRBV14
CASSQDGYGAGNGYTF
TGTGCCAGCAGCCAAGATGGGTACGGAGCAGGGAATGGCTACACCTTC
>NA|TRBJ2-1|NA|TRBV19
CASTRGPPNEQFF
TGTGCCAGTACCAGGGGCCCTCCAAATGAGCAGTTCTTC
>once|TRBJ2-5|NA|TRBV7-6
CASSRRLQETQYF
TGTGCCAGCAGCCGGCGACTACAAGAGACCCAGTACTTC
>NA|TRBJ2-3|NA|TRBV7-3
CASSQETQDTQYF
TGTGCCAGCAGCCAAGAGACTCAGGATACGCAGTATTTT
>NA|TRBJ1-5|NA|TRBV2
CASMAARVQPQHF
TGTGCCAGTATGGCGGCTCGGGTTCAGCCCCAGCATTTT
>NA|TRBJ1-1|TRBD1|TRBV6-6
CASSYGGTGTEAFF
TGTGCCAGCAGTTACGGGGGGACAGGCACTGAAGCTTTCTTT
>once|TRBJ1-1|TRBD1|TRBV2
CASAGQGNTEAFF
TGTGCCAGCGCGGGACAGGGGAACACTGAAGCTTTCTTT